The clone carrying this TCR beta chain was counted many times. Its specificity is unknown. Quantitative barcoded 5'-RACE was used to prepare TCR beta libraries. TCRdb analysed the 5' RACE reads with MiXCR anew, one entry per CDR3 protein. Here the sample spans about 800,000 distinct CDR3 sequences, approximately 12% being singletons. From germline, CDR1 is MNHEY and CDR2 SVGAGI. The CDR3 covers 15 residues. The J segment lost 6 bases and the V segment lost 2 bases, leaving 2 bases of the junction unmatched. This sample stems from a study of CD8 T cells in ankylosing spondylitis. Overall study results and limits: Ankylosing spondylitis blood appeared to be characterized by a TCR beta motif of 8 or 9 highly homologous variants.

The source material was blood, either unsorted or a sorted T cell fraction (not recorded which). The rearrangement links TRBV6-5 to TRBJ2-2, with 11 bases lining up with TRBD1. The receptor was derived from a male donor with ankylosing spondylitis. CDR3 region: CASSYTGQGAGELFF. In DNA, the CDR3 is TGTGCCAGCAGTTACACGGGACAGGGGGCCGGGGAGCTGTTTTTT.